This passage covers 20 T cell receptor beta chains from one sample sequenced in a study of T cells in narcolepsy (dated by TCRdb to between 2017 and 2018). The library came from the immunoSEQ multiplex PCR assay. TCRdb provides this immuneACCESS table in a form limited to in-frame rearrangements. Some clones are lacking; in checked studies, under half of them reflect an unresolved V gene, and why the rest are absent is not known. In all, the sample holds about 31,000 clones, and 78% of those were seen once. The top ten clones comprise 1.2% of the sample. The material sequenced was CD45RA- memory CD4+ T cells from PBMCs. The cell subset or site label, as the study defines it: memory T cells sorted ex vivo from peripheral blood. The origin of the receptors is a human donor with narcolepsy.

The chain is built from TRBV19 and TRBJ2-5; 7 bases are a match to TRBD2. The closer fit of TRBJ2-7 to the DNA end suggests the J call may be wrong. CDR1 and CDR2 from the germline V gene are LNHDA and SQIVND (reference sequence). This CDR3 has 14 amino acids. CDR3 in amino acids: CASSMGELANEQYF. The DNA of the CDR3 is TGTGCCAGTAGTATGGGGGAACTAGCGAACGAGCAGTACTTC.

This clone appeared once. The chain is built from TRBV2 and TRBJ2-7; D is uncertain. Germline assignment: CDR1 SNHLY and CDR2 FYNNEI. The CDR3 has 11 residues. V was pared by 4 bases and J by 5 bases, with 6 bases between. This chain's CDR3 is CASSVFNEQYF. The CDR3 bases are TGTGCCAGCAGTGTATTCAACGAGCAGTACTTC.

The chain is built from TRBV9 and TRBJ2-7, with D tentatively TRBD1 (5 bases). Germline V gene lookup returns CDR1 SGDLS and CDR2 YYNGEE. V was cut by 0 bases and J by 5 bases, with 9 bases left in between. The CDR3 is 13 amino acids. DNA for the CDR3: TGTGCCAGCAGCGTAGGAGAAGGGGACGAGCAGTACTTC. Translated: CASSVGEGDEQYF.

This clone showed up just once. The rearrangement links TRBV6-1 to TRBJ2-1; D is uncertain. Germline V gene sequence: CDR1 MNHNS, CDR2 SASEGT. The V end was cut by 6 bases, the J end by 0 bases, with 9 bases between. CDR3 length equals 14 residues. CDR3 amino acids: CASRPDASYNEQFF. In DNA, the CDR3 is TGTGCCAGCAGACCGGACGCCTCCTACAATGAGCAGTTCTTC.

This clone was counted a few times. The J gene is TRBJ1-3, the V gene TRBV30; 9 bases match TRBD1. CDR1 is GTSNPN, CDR2 SVGIG, per germline (reference sequence). J gave up 7 bases and V 1 base, and 5 bases lay outside the gene matches. This CDR3 comprises 14 residues. For the CDR3, the DNA is TGTGCCTGGAGTGCCCCCGGGACAGGGAACACCATATATTTT. Translated, it gives CAWSAPGTGNTIYF.

The rearrangement joins TRBV7-6 to TRBJ1-4, with 8 bases matching TRBD1. The germline gives CDR1 SGHVS, CDR2 FNYEAQ. The ends lost 5 bases at V and 5 bases at J; junction bases unmatched: 4. The CDR3 is 14 residues long. CDR3 loop: CASSIDRGNEKLFF. For the CDR3, the DNA is TGTGCCAGCAGCATCGACAGGGGAAATGAAAAACTGTTTTTT.

The chain joins TRBV6-5 to TRBJ1-2; TRBD1 matches 9 bases. The CDR3 has 12 amino acids. Per the germline V gene, CDR1 is MNHEY and CDR2 is SVGAGI. V lost 7 bases to trimming and J lost 6 bases; unmatched junction nucleotides: 3. CDR3 sequence reads: CASTRTGDGYTF. CDR3 DNA: TGTGCCAGCACTCGGACAGGGGATGGCTACACCTTC.

This clone was observed a handful of times. The chain is built from TRBV7-9 and TRBJ1-1; D gene ambiguous. The V end was cut by 6 bases, the J end by 1 base, with 12 bases between. There are 14 residues in the CDR3. Germline V gene lookup returns CDR1 SEHNR and CDR2 FQNEAQ (reference sequence). CDR3 in amino acids: CASRLGDPNTEAFF. Here the CDR3 DNA reads TGTGCCAGCAGGCTGGGAGACCCGAACACTGAAGCTTTCTTT.

The chain carries TRBV5-6 and TRBJ2-1; 7 nucleotides align to TRBD1. The CDR3 is 17 amino acids. J lost 3 bases, V lost 4 bases, and 13 bases had no gene match. Germline CDR1 reads SGHDT; CDR2 reads YYEEEE. The CDR3 loop is CASSPDRQGGYYNEQFF. The CDR3 region has the DNA TGTGCCAGCAGCCCCGACCGACAGGGTGGGTACTACAATGAGCAGTTCTTC. The complete variable domain, with remaining parts taken from reference TRBV5-6 and TRBJ2-1, reads DAGVTQSPTHLIKTRGQQVTLRCSPKSGHDTVSWYQQALGQGPQFIFQYYEEEERQRGNFPDRFSGHQFPNYSSELNVNALLLGDSALYLCASSPDRQGGYYNEQFFGPGTRLTVL.

The rearrangement joins TRBV28 to TRBJ2-7, with 8 positions matching TRBD2. The germline V gene has CDR1 MDHEN and CDR2 SYDVKM. The CDR3 has 15 amino acids. Losses at the gene ends were 3 bases for V and 5 bases for J; bases not matched to a gene: 9. The DNA for the CDR3 is TGTGCCAGCAGTTTTAACCTTGCGGGAGGCCACGAGCAGTACTTC. Its translation: CASSFNLAGGHEQYF.

The chain employs TRBV12-5 and TRBJ1-1; no reliable D call. The V and J ends lost 6 bases and 3 bases respectively, with 20 bases between them. This CDR3 is 16 amino acids long. Looked up from germline, CDR1 is LGHNT and CDR2 is FRNRAP. CDR3 coding DNA: TGTGCTAGTGGGGGGAGAGGTCCGATGAGTGACACTGAAGCTTTCTTT. Its protein product is CASGGRGPMSDTEAFF.

The chain uses TRBV4-2 and TRBJ2-5, with a possible D match to TRBD2 (6 bases). Trimming took 1 base from V and 6 from J, leaving 18 bases between them. Germline V gene lookup returns CDR1 LGHNA and CDR2 YNFKEQ. The CDR3 totals 16 residues. The CDR3 coding sequence is TGTGCCAGCAGCCAAGCAAGAGGAGCGGGCGGAAAGACCCAGTACTTC. It specifies CASSQARGAGGKTQYF.

This clone was observed a single time. J is TRBJ1-1 and V is TRBV4-2; a possible D gene is TRBD1 (6 bases). This CDR3 has 17 residues. Germline lookup yields CDR1 LGHNA and CDR2 YNFKEQ. With 0 bases removed from V and 6 bases from J, the gap between germline ends came to 20 bases. CDR3: CASSQDGGQGNRAEAFF. As DNA, the CDR3 is TGTGCCAGCAGCCAAGATGGGGGCCAGGGGAACCGAGCTGAAGCTTTCTTT.

CDR3 sequence (DNA): TGTGCCAGCAGTTACACGCTAGCGGGAGGATACGAGCAGTACTTC. Translated: CASSYTLAGGYEQYF. The chain carries TRBV6-5 and TRBJ2-7; 11 bases agree with TRBD2. The J segment lost 4 bases and the V segment lost 2 bases, leaving 4 bases of the junction unmatched. CDR3 size: 15 residues. Germline CDR1 is MNHEY and CDR2 is SVGAGI.

This clone was observed once. This chain links TRBV29-1 with TRBJ2-1, with D unresolved. Trimming removed 0 bases from V and 10 bases from J, with 10 bases in between. The CDR3 spans 12 residues. Germline V gene data show CDR1 as SQVTM and CDR2 as ANQGSEA. In DNA form, the CDR3 reads TGCAGCGTTGAAGAGGGGTCGCCAGAGCAGTTCTTC. Amino acid sequence: CSVEEGSPEQFF.

This sequence joins TRBV19 and TRBJ2-7, with D possibly TRBD2 on 6 matching bases. The CDR3 covers 15 residues. Trimming removed 5 bases at V and 7 bases at J, with 21 bases between. In germline, CDR1 is LNHDA, CDR2 SQIVND (reference sequence). The CDR3 sequence is CASSPGTLGSREQYF. The CDR3 bases are TGTGCCAGTAGTCCAGGGACTCTAGGTTCGAGGGAGCAGTACTTC. Drawing the rest from reference TRBV19 and TRBJ2-7, the complete variable domain is DGGITQSPKYLFRKEGQNVTLSCEQNLNHDAMYWYRQDPGQGLRLIYYSQIVNDFQKGDIAEGYSVSREKKESFPLTVTSAQKNPTAFYLCASSPGTLGSREQYFGPGTRLTVT.

The rearrangement joins TRBV5-4 to TRBJ1-2; 8 bases line up with TRBD1. V lost 4 bases, J lost 2 bases, and 4 bases stayed unmatched. This CDR3 comprises 14 residues. Germline lookup yields CDR1 SGHNT and CDR2 YYREEE (reference sequence). This CDR3 reads CASSARQGNYGYTF. The CDR3 bases are TGTGCCAGCAGCGCCCGACAGGGGAACTATGGCTACACCTTC. Full variable domain (rest looked up from reference TRBV5-4 and TRBJ1-2): ETGVTQSPTHLIKTRGQQVTLRCSSQSGHNTVSWYQQALGQGPQFIFQYYREEENGRGNFPPRFSGLQFPNYSSELNVNALELDDSALYLCASSARQGNYGYTFGSGTRLTVV.

The J gene is TRBJ1-6, the V gene TRBV10-3; D not resolved. The length of the CDR3 is 17 residues. Germline CDR1 and CDR2: ENHRY and SYGVKD. The ends were cut back, 0 bases at V and 0 bases at J, with 9 bases in the middle. The CDR3 nucleotides are TGTGCCATCAGTGAGTCCCCTGCGAGCTCCTATAATTCACCCCTCCACTTT. This sequence encodes CAISESPASSYNSPLHF.

This chain's CDR3 is CASSNPSGTSGIYLNEQFF. The CDR3 region has the DNA TGTGCCAGCAGCAACCCCTCCGGGACTAGCGGTATCTATCTCAATGAGCAGTTCTTC. V and J are TRBV5-4 and TRBJ2-1; TRBD2 matches 11 bases. V was pared by 4 bases and J by 6 bases, with 18 bases of the junction left unmatched. CDR3 length equals 19 residues. Germline V gene lookup returns CDR1 SGHNT and CDR2 YYREEE (reference sequence).

This chain joins TRBV30 and TRBJ2-1, with 8 bases fitting TRBD1. The CDR3 totals 13 residues. V shed 4 bases, J shed 10 bases, and the junction held 9 bases outside the gene matches. Germline-derived CDR1 and CDR2 are GTSNPN and SVGIG (reference sequence). The CDR3 sequence is CAWTGQASREQFF. The DNA for the CDR3 is TGTGCCTGGACGGGACAGGCCAGTCGGGAGCAGTTCTTC.